This T cell receptor beta chain stems from a study of cytomegalovirus exposure and HLA in healthy donors. Libraries were prepared by immunoSEQ multiplex PCR; TCRdb keeps only in-frame clonotypes and omits some of them. There are around 99,000 clones in the sample; 88% occur only once, and around 2.1% lies in the top ten. This CDR3 has 13 residues. CDR1 and CDR2 (germline): SGHRS, YFSETQ. Trimming cost V 0 bases and J 12 bases, with 13 bases left between them. Source material: PBMCs. This TCR derives from a woman under 30 in good health and CMV-seronegative. V gene TRBV5-1 combines with J gene TRBJ2-1; TRBD2 is a possible D gene (6 bases). The CDR3 is CASSLGRAGRQFF. The CDR3 DNA reads as TGCGCCAGCAGCTTGGGCAGGGCCGGGAGGCAGTTCTTC.